This T cell receptor beta chain is from a study of beta chain features in type 1 diabetes. This clone was seen only a few times. Its antigen is currently unknown. Study results and limitations: Among all four CD4+ subsets, Type 1 diabetes patients had TCRB CDR3s that were moderately but significantly shorter.

Expressed TCRB transcripts were sequenced because the entire RNA isolate underwent reverse transcription. Clones were read by immunoSEQ multiplex PCR, and TCRdb kept only the in-frame ones, dropping some. The repertoire includes 630,000 or so clones, around 15% of them detected once, and approximately 0.043% sits in the top ten. Germline trimming cut 5 bases from V and 3 bases from J; bases unmatched to any gene: 5. CDR3 length: 15 residues. Germline CDR1 reads SGHRS; CDR2 reads YFSETQ. J is TRBJ1-5 and V is TRBV5-1; 10 nucleotides match TRBD1. The sequenced material came from naive CD4+ T cells from blood. The clonotype was recovered from a man younger than 30 with type 1 diabetes. CDR3: CASSPGTGDNQPQHF. DNA of the CDR3: TGCGCCAGCAGTCCCGGGACAGGGGACAATCAGCCCCAGCATTTT.